This TCR beta chain was retrieved from a study of control samples from healthy donors and cancer patients. Sequencing used immunoSEQ multiplex PCR; TCRdb keeps in-frame clones, though not all of them. The sample yields about 92,000 clones, almost 85% seen once. The CDR3 loop spans 12 amino acids. V shed 10 bases and J shed 6 bases, with 15 bases lying between them. The germline CDR1 and CDR2 sequences are SNHLY and FYNNEI. This TCR derives from a woman in her fifties or sixties in good health. This chain joins TRBV2 and TRBJ1-1; D remains ambiguous. Material: blood. The DNA of the CDR3 is TGTGCCAATTCTCCGGGGTACGCTGAAGCTTTCTTT. Amino acids: CANSPGYAEAFF.